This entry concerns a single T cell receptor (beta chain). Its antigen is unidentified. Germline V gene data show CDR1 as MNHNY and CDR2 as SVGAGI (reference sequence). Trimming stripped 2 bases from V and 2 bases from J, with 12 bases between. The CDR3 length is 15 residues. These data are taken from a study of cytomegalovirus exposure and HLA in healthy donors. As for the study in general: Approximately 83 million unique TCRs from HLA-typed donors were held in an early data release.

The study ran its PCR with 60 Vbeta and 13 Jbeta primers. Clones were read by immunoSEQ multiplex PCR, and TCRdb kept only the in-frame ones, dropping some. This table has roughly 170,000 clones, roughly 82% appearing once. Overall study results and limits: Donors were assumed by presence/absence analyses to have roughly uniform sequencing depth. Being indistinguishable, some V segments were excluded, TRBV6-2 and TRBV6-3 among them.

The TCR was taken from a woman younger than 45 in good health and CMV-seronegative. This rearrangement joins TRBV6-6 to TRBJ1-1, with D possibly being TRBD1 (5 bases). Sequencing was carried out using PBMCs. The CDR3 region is CASSYPSGVNTEAFF. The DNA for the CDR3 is TGTGCCAGCAGTTACCCCTCGGGGGTCAACACTGAAGCTTTCTTT.